These 24 T cell receptor beta chains were all obtained from the same sample, sequenced in a study of blood T cell repertoires in COVID-19. Sequencing used immunoSEQ multiplex PCR; TCRdb keeps in-frame clones, though not all of them. The sample yields under 250,000 clones, approximately 87% seen once. What was sequenced was peripheral blood. These receptors were taken from a woman in her 70s with active or convalescent COVID-19.

The chain links TRBV3-1 (or the pseudogene TRBV3-2) to TRBJ2-1, with TRBD1 matching over 7 bases. CDR1 and CDR2 (germline): LGHDT, YNNKEL (reference sequence). This CDR3 spans 14 amino acids. J was trimmed by 5 bases and V by 4 bases; bases with no gene match: 5. CDR3 region: CASSRRGLDNEQFF. CDR3 DNA sequence: TGTGCCAGCAGCCGTAGGGGGCTCGACAATGAGCAGTTCTTC.

V is TRBV5-5 and J is TRBJ2-5; 10 bases fit TRBD2. CDR3 length: 17 amino acids. CDR1 is SGHKS, CDR2 YYEKEE, per germline (reference sequence). V shed 4 bases and J 4 bases; nucleotides not matched to a gene: 13. CDR3 sequence (DNA): TGTGCCAGCAGCCCGGGATTTCTAGCGGGAGAGGGAGAGACCCAGTACTTC. It codes for CASSPGFLAGEGETQYF.

This clone was seen a handful of times. This chain joins TRBV5-1 and TRBJ1-1, with 7 bases fitting TRBD1. The V gene's germline CDR1 is SGHRS and CDR2 YFSETQ. After removal of 0 bases from V and 0 bases from J, the junction contained 2 bases not matched to a gene. CDR3 size: 15 residues. This CDR3 is CASSLATGLNTEAFF. CDR3 DNA: TGCGCCAGCAGCTTGGCGACAGGGTTGAACACTGAAGCTTTCTTT.

The V and J genes are TRBV19 and TRBJ2-7, with 7 bases aligning to TRBD2. Germline lookup yields CDR1 LNHDA and CDR2 SQIVND (reference sequence). The length of the CDR3 is 15 residues. Trimming cost V 5 bases and J 3 bases; bases outside gene matches: 10. CDR3 DNA sequence: TGTGCCAGTAGTTATAGCGGGCTTATAGTCTACGAGCAGTACTTC. It codes for CASSYSGLIVYEQYF.

V gene TRBV27 combines with J gene TRBJ1-2, with D possibly TRBD1 on 6 matching bases. The V and J ends lost 2 bases and 5 bases respectively, with 12 bases between them. This CDR3 has 14 amino acids. Per germline, CDR1 MNHEY and CDR2 SMNVEV (reference sequence). CDR3 sequence reads: CASSLLLGQYGYTF. The CDR3 bases are TGTGCCAGCAGTTTACTCCTCGGACAGTATGGCTACACCTTC.

The chain has TRBV29-1 and TRBJ2-3; perhaps TRBD1 as D (6 bases). CDR1 and CDR2 (germline): SQVTM, ANQGSEA. V gave up 6 bases and J gave up 3 bases, with 13 bases separating them. The CDR3 runs to 13 residues. For the CDR3, the DNA is TGCAGCGTCCATTCGGGACAAACAGATACGCAGTATTTT. As protein: CSVHSGQTDTQYF.

This clone came up once. The V gene is TRBV6-5, the J gene TRBJ2-5; possibly TRBD1 for D (5 bases). The CDR3 is 13 residues long. From germline, CDR1 is MNHEY and CDR2 SVGAGI. V was shortened by 7 bases and J by 4 bases, with 13 bases between the two germline ends. Here the CDR3 reads CASTQGNPETQYF. CDR3 sequence (DNA): TGTGCCAGCACGCAGGGTAACCCAGAGACCCAGTACTTC.

The chain is built from TRBV4-1 and TRBJ2-3; D is unclear. Trimming removed 3 bases at V and 9 bases at J, with 19 bases between. The CDR3 contains 15 residues. CDR1 and CDR2 (germline): MGHRA, YSYEKL. The CDR3 DNA is TGCGCCAGCAGCCAGGCCCTAGTAGGATCAAACACGCAGTATTTT. This encodes CASSQALVGSNTQYF.

The chain joins TRBV30 to TRBJ2-2, with 10 bases that match TRBD1. V gave up 5 bases and J gave up 4 bases; unmatched junction bases: 10. The CDR3 spans 16 residues. Germline lookup yields CDR1 GTSNPN and CDR2 SVGIG (reference sequence). This chain's CDR3 is CAWDAPGTGATGELFF. The CDR3 DNA sequence: TGTGCCTGGGACGCCCCGGGGACAGGGGCCACCGGGGAGCTGTTTTTT.

The chain joins TRBV7-9 to TRBJ1-1; 8 bases match TRBD1. The germline V gene encodes CDR1 SEHNR and CDR2 FQNEAQ (reference sequence). With 3 bases clipped from V and 4 bases from J, the junction kept 4 bases outside the gene matches. The CDR3 loop spans 14 amino acids. The CDR3 loop reads CASSFQGAGTEAFF. The DNA for the CDR3 is TGTGCCAGCAGCTTTCAGGGGGCTGGCACTGAAGCTTTCTTT. Full variable domain (missing parts from reference TRBV7-9 and TRBJ1-1): DTGVSQNPRHKITKRGQNVTFRCDPISEHNRLYWYRQTLGQGPEFLTYFQNEAQLEKSRLLSDRFSAERPKGSFSTLEIQRTEQGDSAMYLCASSFQGAGTEAFFGQGTRLTVV.

V and J are TRBV19 and TRBJ2-3; 16 bases line up with TRBD2. CDR3 length: 19 amino acids. V was clipped by 6 bases and J by 4 bases; unmatched bases: 13. Germline values: CDR1 LNHDA, CDR2 SQIVND (reference sequence). This CDR3 reads CASSPLLGLAGGPPDTQYF. In nucleotides, the CDR3 is TGTGCCAGTAGCCCTCTCCTGGGACTAGCGGGGGGGCCGCCAGATACGCAGTATTTT.

V usage is TRBV5-4 and J usage is TRBJ2-1; 11 bases line up with TRBD2. Trimming removed 3 bases from V and 5 bases from J; junction bases left unmatched: 13. The length of the CDR3 is 18 residues. CDR1 and CDR2 (germline): SGHNT, YYREEE (reference sequence). The chain's CDR3 is CASSSRTSGYILHNEQFF. The CDR3 coding sequence is TGTGCCAGCAGCTCAAGGACTAGCGGGTACATCCTGCACAATGAGCAGTTCTTC.

The rearrangement joins TRBV29-1 to TRBJ2-2; the match to TRBD1 covers 9 bases. The ends lost 7 bases at V and 5 bases at J; junction bases unmatched: 2. CDR1 SQVTM and CDR2 ANQGSEA come from the germline V gene. The CDR3 runs to 12 residues. Written as DNA, the CDR3 is TGCAGCGGTGACAGGGGGACCGGGGAGCTGTTTTTT. As protein: CSGDRGTGELFF.

The chain uses TRBV29-1 and TRBJ1-1, with no clear D. The germline V and J ends were trimmed by 7 bases and 1 base, with 16 bases remaining between them. The germline gives CDR1 SQVTM, CDR2 ANQGSEA. CDR3 length: 14 residues. The CDR3 reads CSGHRDISNTEAFF. For the CDR3, the DNA is TGCAGCGGGCACAGAGATATCTCGAACACTGAAGCTTTCTTT.

Here the CDR3 reads CASSLAGQGGAQPQHF. DNA of the CDR3: TGTGCCAGCAGCTTAGCGGGACAGGGGGGTGCCCAGCCCCAGCATTTT. The J gene is TRBJ1-5, the V gene TRBV7-9; 11 positions agree with TRBD1. The CDR3 is made up of 16 amino acids. V shed 0 bases and J 7 bases; nucleotides not matched to a gene: 5. The germline V gene has CDR1 SEHNR and CDR2 FQNEAQ (reference sequence).

This clone was counted between two and nine times. V and J are TRBV3-1 (or the pseudogene TRBV3-2) and TRBJ1-2; D is uncertain. Trimming stripped 6 bases from V and 7 bases from J, with 18 bases between. The CDR3 loop spans 14 amino acids. Germline CDR1 reads LGHDT; CDR2 reads YNNKEL (reference sequence). In DNA form, the CDR3 reads TGTGCCAGCAGTACAACCGGCCAGCGGGGTGGCTACACCTTC. Translation gives CASSTTGQRGGYTF.

V and J are TRBV3-1 (or the pseudogene TRBV3-2) and TRBJ2-2; 8 bases align to TRBD1. The CDR3 extends over 16 amino acids. The trim removed 4 bases at V and 5 bases at J, leaving 9 bases unmatched. From germline, CDR1 is LGHDT and CDR2 YNNKEL (reference sequence). The CDR3 DNA sequence: TGTGCCAGCAGCCTCCCAAAACAGGGGGATACCGGGGAGCTGTTTTTT. Protein product: CASSLPKQGDTGELFF.

This clone was picked up a small number of times. The chain has TRBV28 and TRBJ1-5; D not resolved. The V gene lost 6 bases and the J gene lost 3 bases, with 6 bases spanning the gap. The CDR3 runs 12 residues. The germline V gene has CDR1 MDHEN and CDR2 SYDVKM. The CDR3: CASRSINQPQHF. In DNA form, the CDR3 reads TGTGCCAGCAGATCCATCAATCAGCCCCAGCATTTT. Using reference TRBV28 and TRBJ1-5 for the parts outside the CDR3, the full variable domain is DVKVTQSSRYLVKRTGEKVFLECVQDMDHENMFWYRQDPGLGLRLIYFSYDVKMKEKGDIPEGYSVSREKKERFSLILESASTNQTSMYLCASRSINQPQHFGDGTRLSIL.

The chain recombines TRBV19 with TRBJ2-7, with D maybe TRBD2 (5 bases). Trimming cost V 8 bases and J 6 bases, with 17 bases left between them. The CDR3 covers 13 residues. Germline assignment: CDR1 LNHDA and CDR2 SQIVND (reference sequence). This CDR3 reads CASGSPDFPEQYF. The CDR3 DNA reads TGTGCCAGTGGAAGTCCGGACTTTCCCGAGCAGTACTTC.

The rearrangement uses TRBV7-2 and TRBJ2-7; D is undetermined. This CDR3 is built from 14 residues. CDR1 is SGHTA, CDR2 FQGNSA, per germline. V lost 5 bases and J lost 4, with 15 bases in between. This chain's CDR3 is CASSQVGSSYEQYF. CDR3 in DNA: TGTGCCAGCAGCCAAGTGGGCAGTAGTTACGAGCAGTACTTC.

This clone has more than one count but fewer than ten. V and J are TRBV5-1 and TRBJ1-4; D gene uncertain. Trimming took 4 bases from V and 5 from J, leaving 15 bases between them. Germline CDR1 SGHRS, CDR2 YFSETQ. The CDR3 is 15 residues long. CDR3 nucleotides: TGCGCCAGCAGCGCAACCCTGGGAGGCAATGAAAAACTGTTTTTT. Translation gives CASSATLGGNEKLFF.

About this clone: Other DNA sequences in the sample encode the same CDR3. The chain joins TRBV14 to TRBJ1-2, with a tentative D call TRBD1 (5 bases). The germline V gene encodes CDR1 SGHDN and CDR2 FVKESK. Trimming left V 4 bases short and J 4 bases short, with 10 bases between. The CDR3 has 13 amino acids. CDR3 protein: CASSPGTSYGYTF. For the CDR3, the DNA is TGTGCCAGCAGCCCCGGGACTAGCTATGGCTACACCTTC.

Many counts were recorded for this clone. The V call is TRBV2, the J call TRBJ2-7; 7 nucleotides align to TRBD2. The CDR3 runs to 16 residues. CDR1 and CDR2 (germline): SNHLY, FYNNEI. Trimming cost V 6 bases and J 0 bases; bases outside gene matches: 11. The CDR3 sequence: CASRAALREASYEQYF. As DNA, the CDR3 is TGTGCCAGCAGGGCCGCGCTTCGGGAGGCCTCCTACGAGCAGTACTTC.

V gene TRBV18 combines with J gene TRBJ2-3, with 9 bases aligning to TRBD1. The germline V gene encodes CDR1 KGHSH and CDR2 LQKENI. This CDR3 spans 14 amino acids. The J segment lost 7 bases and the V segment lost 4 bases, leaving 6 bases of the junction unmatched. This CDR3 is CASSRRQGVHTQYF. As DNA, the CDR3 is TGTGCCAGCTCACGGCGACAGGGGGTTCATACGCAGTATTTT.